Reported below is one T cell receptor beta chain. The specificity of this receptor is unknown. Nothing much larger sits one base from this clone, and base qualities are not available. Whole blood was collected in K2EDTA tubes by collaborating institutions according to the institutions' own protocols. For TCRbeta analysis, collaborators shipped samples as frozen whole blood, isolated PBMCs, or DNA extracted from either of those sample types. This entry comes from a study of blood T cell repertoires in COVID-19 (dated by TCRdb to 2018 to 2020). With regard to the full study: Samples covering the acute and convalescent phases of COVID-19 were provided by collaborators in the United States, Italy and Spain. The prospective study material was composed of cDNA or gDNA derived from T cells, B-cell-depleted T cells, or PBMCs. Subjects who had been exposed to COVID-19, were actively infected with it, or had recovered from it provided the deeply sampled blood TCRbeta repertoires that made up the dataset. The repertoires were released in a freely available public database intended as a resource for research on the immune response to SARS-CoV-2. Samples came from the ongoing ImmuneRACE study (first 160 participants) plus 1,254 subjects from 6 global collaborators. Sample metadata almost always included a de-identified subject ID, COVID-19 status, age in years and sex. Where HLA class I and class II types were available, the types were taken from metadata supplied by the sample provider, not from assay-based typing. The full study reports these points: The quantity of clinical and demographic metadata differed by source and by participant and was supplied without curation.

The immunoSEQ Assay, a bias-controlled multiplex PCR, was used to amplify TCRbeta CDR3 regions from genomic DNA. Per the original workflow: The number of nucleated cells in each sample was estimated from the amplification of reference gene primers within the assay. Sequence reads were collapsed and filtered to measure the absolute abundance of every unique TCRbeta CDR3 rearrangement. For each sample, productive Simpson clonality was calculated as the square root of Simpson's diversity index across productive rearrangements. As stored in TCRdb, this immuneACCESS dataset retains in-frame rearrangements with V and J assigned. A fraction of the clones does not appear; measured against another copy, unresolved V genes explain less than half of the discrepancy, and the remainder lacks a known reason. The V and J calls and the clone size are those of that table, but D and trimming were determined from the DNA. The sample data list some 140,000 clones, and roughly 80% of these were observed just once. Together, the top ten hold 25% to 35% of the sample.

From the cysteine up to the phenylalanine, the CDR3 has a length of 16 residues. Of all the DNA, just the CDR3 is kept, 48 bases in frame from base 1. CDR1 and CDR2 were assigned from the germline V gene as MGHRA and YSYEKL. V is shortened by 3 bases, J by 6 bases, and the region joining them spans 20 bases. In this chain, TRBV4-1 is recombined with TRBJ1-1, with TRBD1 tentatively as D gene (5 bases match). Sequencing was done on a sample of peripheral blood. The source of this sequence is a woman in her sixties with acute or convalescent COVID-19. The encoded CDR3 is CASSQVAQGFLAEAFF. The nucleotides are TGCGCCAGCAGCCAGGTTGCTCAGGGTTTTTTGGCTGAAGCTTTCTTT.